Below, one TCR beta chain is given with its context. This record comes from a study of CD8 T cells in Susac syndrome. The RNA input was roughly 0.45 to 1 ug, and it was reverse transcribed with random hexamers. The CDR3 of TCR beta was amplified by immunoSEQ multiplex PCR across 54 Vbeta and 13 Jbeta. TCRdb re-called the immunoSEQ multiplex PCR reads through MiXCR, storing one row per CDR3 protein. The sample lists a few hundred thousand distinct CDR3 sequences, around 84% occurring once. The germline V and J ends were trimmed by 2 bases and 4 bases, with 4 bases remaining between them. Germline V gene data show CDR1 as SGHNT and CDR2 as YYREEE (reference sequence). The CDR3 is 12 amino acids.

Sample: CD8+ T cells from PBMCs. This rearrangement joins TRBV5-4 to TRBJ1-5, with D unresolved. This TCR came from a human donor with multiple sclerosis. CDR3 DNA sequence: TGTGCCAGCAGCTTCGGGAATCAGCCCCAGCATTTT. Translation gives CASSFGNQPQHF.